This T cell receptor beta chain was recorded in a study of prognosis after radiotherapy for stage I lung cancer. Study-wide background: Oligometastatic NSCLC after surgical resection of the primary tumor was present in 5 or 6 patients, while newly diagnosed primary stage I lung tumors were present in roughly 14.

Between the trimmed V and J ends, which lost 1 base and 0 bases, there was a span of 9 bases. The CDR3 consists of 15 residues. Looked up from germline, CDR1 is SGHTA and CDR2 is FQGNSA. This clonotype has at least ten counts. The genomic DNA TCR beta CDR3 region underwent two rounds of multiplex PCR. Primers (each specific to one TRBV or TRBJ gene) were used in first-round PCR. TCRdb called the multiplex PCR reads again in MiXCR, with one record for every CDR3 protein. Here the sample spans 27,000 or so distinct CDR3 sequences, about 41% being singletons. The sample consisted of PBMCs, taken before or after stereotactic body radiation therapy (not recorded which). The source is a donor aged 50 or older with non-small cell lung cancer. The chain employs TRBV7-2 and TRBJ2-5; no clear D. CDR3 coding DNA: TGTGCCAGCAGCTTAGGACAATCGTACCAAGAGACCCAGTACTTC. Translated: CASSLGQSYQETQYF. Using reference TRBV7-2 and TRBJ2-5 for the parts outside the CDR3, the full variable domain is GAGVSQSPSNKVTEKGKDVELRCDPISGHTALYWYRQSLGQGLEFLIYFQGNSAPDKSGLPSDRFSAERTGGSVSTLTIQRTQQEDSAVYLCASSLGQSYQETQYFGPGTRLLVL.